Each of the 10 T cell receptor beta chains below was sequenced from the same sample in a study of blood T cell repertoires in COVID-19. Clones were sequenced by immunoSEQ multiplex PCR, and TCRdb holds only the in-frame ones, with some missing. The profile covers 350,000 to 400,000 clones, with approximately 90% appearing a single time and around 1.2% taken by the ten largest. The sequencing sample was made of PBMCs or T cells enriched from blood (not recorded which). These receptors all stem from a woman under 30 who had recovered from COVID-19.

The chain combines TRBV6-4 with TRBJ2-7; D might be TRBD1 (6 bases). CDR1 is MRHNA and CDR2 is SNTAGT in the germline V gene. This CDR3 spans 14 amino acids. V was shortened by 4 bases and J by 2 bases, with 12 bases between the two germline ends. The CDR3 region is CASSAQQGAYEQYF. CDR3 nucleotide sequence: TGTGCCAGCAGTGCCCAACAGGGCGCCTACGAGCAGTACTTC.

The CDR3, as DNA: TGTGCCAGCAGTTTTCACGGGACCGGGGAGCTGTTTTTT. It is translated as CASSFHGTGELFF. V is TRBV28 and J is TRBJ2-2; D remains ambiguous. The CDR3 is 13 amino acids. Trimming took 3 bases from V and 5 from J, leaving 7 bases between them. Germline V gives CDR1 MDHEN, CDR2 SYDVKM.

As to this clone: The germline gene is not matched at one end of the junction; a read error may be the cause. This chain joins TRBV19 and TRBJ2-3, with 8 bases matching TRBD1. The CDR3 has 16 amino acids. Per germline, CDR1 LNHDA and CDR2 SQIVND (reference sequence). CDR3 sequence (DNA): TGTGCCAGTAGTATATCAGGACAGGGTGTTACAGATATGCAGTATTTT. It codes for CASSISGQGVTDMQYF.

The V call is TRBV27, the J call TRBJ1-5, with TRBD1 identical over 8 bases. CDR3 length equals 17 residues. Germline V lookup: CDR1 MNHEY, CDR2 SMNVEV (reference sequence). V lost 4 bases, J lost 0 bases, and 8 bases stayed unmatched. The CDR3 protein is CASSSGTGPYSNQPQHF. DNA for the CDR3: TGTGCCAGCAGTTCCGGGACAGGCCCTTATAGCAATCAGCCCCAGCATTTT.

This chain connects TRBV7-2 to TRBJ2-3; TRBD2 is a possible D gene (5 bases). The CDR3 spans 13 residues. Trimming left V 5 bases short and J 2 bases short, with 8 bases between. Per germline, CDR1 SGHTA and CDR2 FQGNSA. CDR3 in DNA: TGTGCCAGCAGCCGGGATTTCACAGATACGCAGTATTTT. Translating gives CASSRDFTDTQYF.

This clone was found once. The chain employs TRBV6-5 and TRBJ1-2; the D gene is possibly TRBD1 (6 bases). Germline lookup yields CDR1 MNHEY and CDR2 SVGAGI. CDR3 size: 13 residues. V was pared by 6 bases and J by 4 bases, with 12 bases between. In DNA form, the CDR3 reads TGTGCCAGCAGGGACGAGGGGGTCTATGGCTACACCTTC. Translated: CASRDEGVYGYTF.

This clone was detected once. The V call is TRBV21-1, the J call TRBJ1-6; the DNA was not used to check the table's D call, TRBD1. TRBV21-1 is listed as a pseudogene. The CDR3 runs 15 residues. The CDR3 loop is CAKRSGQVNNSPLHF. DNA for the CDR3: TGTGCCAAAAGGTCAGGACAGGTTAATAATTCACCCCTCCACTTT.

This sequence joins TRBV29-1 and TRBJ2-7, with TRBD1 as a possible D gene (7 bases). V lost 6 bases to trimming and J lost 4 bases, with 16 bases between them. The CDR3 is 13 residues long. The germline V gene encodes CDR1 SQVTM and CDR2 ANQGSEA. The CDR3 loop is CSVSRGVVYEQYF. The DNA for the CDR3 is TGCAGCGTGAGCAGGGGGGTGGTATACGAGCAGTACTTC.

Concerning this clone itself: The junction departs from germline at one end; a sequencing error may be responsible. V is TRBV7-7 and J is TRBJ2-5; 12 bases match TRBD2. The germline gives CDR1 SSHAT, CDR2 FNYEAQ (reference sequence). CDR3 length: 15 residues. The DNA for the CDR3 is TGTGCTAGCAGCTTGACTAGCGGGGGCCAAGAGACCCAGTACTTC. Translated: CASSLTSGGQETQYF.

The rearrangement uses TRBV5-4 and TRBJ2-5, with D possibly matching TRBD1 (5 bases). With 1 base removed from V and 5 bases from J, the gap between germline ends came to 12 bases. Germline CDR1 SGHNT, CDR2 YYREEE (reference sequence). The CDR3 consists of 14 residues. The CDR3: CASSLPGKEETQYF. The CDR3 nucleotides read TGTGCCAGCAGCTTGCCAGGGAAGGAGGAGACCCAGTACTTC.